The sequence of this T cell receptor (beta chain) was determined in a study of CD8 T cells in Susac syndrome. Germline V CDR1 and CDR2: DFQATT, SNEGSKA (reference sequence). V gave up 4 bases and J gave up 2 bases, with 11 bases separating them. There are 14 residues in the CDR3. Random hexamers were used to reverse transcribe the RNA input (about 0.45 to 1 ug). The immunoSEQ assay covered 54 Vbeta and 13 Jbeta segments for CDR3. MiXCR, run by TCRdb on the immunoSEQ multiplex PCR reads, gives a single entry per CDR3 protein. Found here are 150,000 to 200,000 distinct CDR3 sequences, roughly nine tenths of them singletons; the top ten hold 0.085% to 0.09%.

This chain uses TRBV20-1 with TRBJ2-2, with a possible D match to TRBD2 (6 bases). Sequencing was done on a sample of CD4+ T cells from PBMCs. This TCR came from a human donor with Susac syndrome. CDR3 nucleotides: TGCAGTGCTAAGCAGGGAGGAAACACCGGGGAGCTGTTTTTT. It is translated as CSAKQGGNTGELFF.